These 27 T cell receptor beta chains were all obtained from the same sample, sequenced in a study of identical twins. One entry per CDR3 protein results from TCRdb running MiXCR on the 5' RACE reads. The sample records 650,000 to 750,000 distinct CDR3 sequences, around 20% being singletons. This sample was shared with a second study, whose subject was T cells expressing NK-cell markers.

Sequenced material: PBMCs. The receptors were sampled from a young woman in good health.

This rearrangement joins TRBV20-1 to TRBJ2-2; maybe TRBD1 (5 bases). Trimming removed 4 bases at V and 0 bases at J, with 12 bases between. Germline values: CDR1 DFQATT, CDR2 SNEGSKA (reference sequence). The CDR3 is made up of 15 amino acids. The CDR3, as DNA: TGCAGTGCTATCAGGGCGTTTCCGAACACCGGGGAGCTGTTTTTT. This sequence encodes CSAIRAFPNTGELFF.

This clonotype was found a few times. The rearrangement uses TRBV7-9 and TRBJ1-5, with D tentatively TRBD1 (5 bases). The CDR3 is 16 residues long. The germline V gene encodes CDR1 SEHNR and CDR2 FQNEAQ (reference sequence). V was clipped by 1 base and J by 7 bases, with 17 bases between them. CDR3 nucleotide sequence: TGTGCCAGCAGCTTAGGAGGAGGCAGGGCGGGACAGCCCCAGCATTTT. Protein: CASSLGGGRAGQPQHF.

The chain recombines TRBV7-6 with TRBJ1-2; D unclear. The CDR3 has 13 residues. Germline-derived CDR1 and CDR2 are SGHVS and FNYEAQ. Deletions cut 5 bases from V and 8 bases from J, with 15 bases between. Written as DNA, the CDR3 is TGTGCCAGCAGCCCCCTGGATGCGGGAGGCTACACCTTC. It yields the protein CASSPLDAGGYTF.

This clonotype has a single count. This sequence joins TRBV6-5 and TRBJ2-3; 7 positions agree with TRBD1. After removal of 2 bases from V and 1 base from J, the junction contained 6 bases not matched to a gene. Germline V gene sequence: CDR1 MNHEY, CDR2 SVGAGI. The CDR3 is 16 amino acids. The DNA of the CDR3 is TGTGCCAGCAGTTACGCCCCGGGACAGCGCACAGATACGCAGTATTTT. Translating it yields CASSYAPGQRTDTQYF.

This chain uses TRBV21-1 with TRBJ2-1; TRBD2 is the table's D call, not checked against the DNA. TRBV21-1 is recorded as a pseudogene. The length of the CDR3 is 16 residues. CDR3 DNA: TGTGCCAGCAGCAAAGCGCTGAAGCGGGGGGGCCAGTGGCAGTTCTTC. It yields the protein CASSKALKRGGQWQFF.

In its sample, this clonotype was seen a few times. In DNA form, the CDR3 reads TGCAGTGCCCAAAGGACTAGCGGGAGTTCCGACTACTACTACGAGCAGTACTTC. Residues: CSAQRTSGSSDYYYEQYF. The genes are TRBV20-1 and TRBJ2-7; 13 bases agree with TRBD2. J was trimmed by 3 bases and V by 6 bases; bases with no gene match: 17. CDR1 is DFQATT and CDR2 is SNEGSKA in the germline V gene (reference sequence). The CDR3 is 18 amino acids.

This clonotype showed up just a few times. This sequence joins TRBV2 and TRBJ2-7; 7 bases are a match to TRBD1. With 7 bases clipped from V and 9 bases from J, the junction kept 9 bases outside the gene matches. The V gene's germline CDR1 is SNHLY and CDR2 FYNNEI. The CDR3 is 12 residues long. CDR3 protein: CASTYQGEVQYF. CDR3 nucleotides: TGTGCCAGCACTTATCAGGGGGAAGTGCAGTACTTC.

This clonotype has a handful of counts. CDR3 nucleotide sequence: TGTGCCAGCAGCTTAGCGCTAGCGGGAGGTTGGAATGAGCAGTTCTTC. Protein: CASSLALAGGWNEQFF. The V call is TRBV7-2, the J call TRBJ2-1; 11 bases are a match to TRBD2. The CDR3 has 16 amino acids. CDR1 and CDR2 (germline): SGHTA, FQGNSA. Unmatched junction bases numbered 5, after V lost 0 bases and J lost 7 bases.

This clonotype was seen more than once but under ten times. The CDR3 DNA sequence: TGTGCCAGCAGTTACCTAACTAGCGGGGGGGAACCTTCCTACGAGCAGTACTTC. It encodes CASSYLTSGGEPSYEQYF. The chain has TRBV6-5 and TRBJ2-7; 13 bases fit TRBD2. The J segment lost 1 base and the V segment lost 2 bases, leaving 8 bases of the junction unmatched. CDR3 length: 18 amino acids. Germline V gives CDR1 MNHEY, CDR2 SVGAGI.

This rearrangement joins TRBV20-1 to TRBJ2-3; tentatively, D is TRBD1 (5 bases). V lost 3 bases and J lost 2, with 15 bases in between. The CDR3 extends over 15 amino acids. CDR1 is DFQATT, CDR2 SNEGSKA, per germline (reference sequence). The CDR3 DNA is TGCAGTGCTAGGGTTCGGACACCAGTCACAGATACGCAGTATTTT. Translated, it gives CSARVRTPVTDTQYF.

This clonotype turned up a few times. The CDR3 DNA is TGCGCCAGCAGATTCGACACTGAAGCTTTCTTT. It specifies CASRFDTEAFF. This chain joins TRBV5-1 and TRBJ1-1, with unresolved D. The length of the CDR3 is 11 residues. V gave up 5 bases and J gave up 3 bases, with 5 bases separating them. Germline V gives CDR1 SGHRS, CDR2 YFSETQ.

The rearrangement uses TRBV9 and TRBJ2-6; unclear D gene. This CDR3 region has 15 residues. CDR1 is SGDLS and CDR2 is YYNGEE in the germline V gene. Between the trimmed V and J ends, which lost 0 bases and 0 bases, there was a span of 4 bases. The CDR3 region is CASSVGFSGANVLTF. Here the CDR3 DNA reads TGTGCCAGCAGCGTAGGATTCTCTGGGGCCAACGTCCTGACTTTC.

In its sample, this clonotype was seen a few times. The chain combines TRBV29-1 with TRBJ2-7, with D perhaps TRBD2 (5 bases). With 6 bases removed from V and 9 bases from J, the gap between germline ends came to 15 bases. Germline V CDR1 and CDR2: SQVTM, ANQGSEA. CDR3 length: 11 amino acids. In DNA, the CDR3 is TGCAGCGTGGCTGACGGGGTGGGGCAGTACTTC. Encoded protein: CSVADGVGQYF.

Details on this clonotype: A single base separates this from a much larger clone, so it may be a read error. The chain carries TRBV14 and TRBJ2-1, with no clear D. The CDR3 has 15 residues. Germline CDR1 is SGHDN and CDR2 is FVKESK. V shed 3 bases and J shed 2 bases, with 11 bases lying between them. CDR3 coding DNA: TGTGCCAGCAGCCAGAGTGTATCCACCTACAATGAGCAGTTCTTC. Amino acid sequence: CASSQSVSTYNEQFF.

This clonotype was seen more than once but under ten times. The genes are TRBV7-4 and TRBJ1-5; 7 positions agree with TRBD1. Germline assignment: CDR1 SGHVT and CDR2 SQSDAQ. The CDR3 spans 15 residues. The ends lost 4 bases at V and 3 bases at J; junction bases unmatched: 6. Written as DNA, the CDR3 is TGTGCCAGCAGCTCCACAGGGGATTTCAATCAGCCCCAGCATTTT. It translates to CASSSTGDFNQPQHF.

There are a few counts of this clonotype. The genes are TRBV27 and TRBJ1-1, with 7 bases identical to TRBD1. This CDR3 spans 14 amino acids. CDR1 and CDR2 (germline): MNHEY, SMNVEV (reference sequence). J lost 3 bases, V lost 6 bases, and 7 bases had no gene match. CDR3 protein: CASSPRGIYTEAFF. The CDR3 nucleotides read TGTGCCAGCAGCCCCAGGGGGATTTACACTGAAGCTTTCTTT.

This clonotype was recorded many times. The genes are TRBV4-3 and TRBJ2-1; TRBD2 agrees at 13 bases. Unmatched junction bases numbered 3, after V lost 3 bases and J lost 4 bases. CDR3 length equals 16 residues. Germline V gene sequence: CDR1 LGHNA, CDR2 YSLEER. For the CDR3, the DNA is TGCGCCAGCAGCCAGAGGGGACTAGCGGGGTACAATGAGCAGTTCTTC. Amino acids: CASSQRGLAGYNEQFF.

There are a few counts of this clonotype. The chain uses TRBV27 and TRBJ2-1; D might be TRBD1 (6 bases). Germline values: CDR1 MNHEY, CDR2 SMNVEV (reference sequence). V gave up 2 bases and J gave up 1 base, with 9 bases separating them. The CDR3 is made up of 15 amino acids. CDR3 sequence reads: CASSLGQPSYNEQFF. In nucleotides, the CDR3 is TGTGCCAGCAGTTTAGGACAGCCATCCTACAATGAGCAGTTCTTC.

This clonotype was picked up a small number of times. V is TRBV5-6 and J is TRBJ2-2, with 9 bases matching TRBD1. This CDR3 has 15 amino acids. Germline lookup yields CDR1 SGHDT and CDR2 YYEEEE. After removal of 2 bases from V and 6 bases from J, the junction contained 5 bases not matched to a gene. CDR3 nucleotides: TGTGCCAGCAGCTTTGGGACAGGGTTAGCCGGGGAGCTGTTTTTT. Protein: CASSFGTGLAGELFF.

V usage is TRBV12-3 or TRBV12-4 and J usage is TRBJ1-5; 7 bases line up with TRBD1. The trim removed 5 bases at V and 3 bases at J, leaving 4 bases unmatched. There are 14 residues in the CDR3. The CDR3, as DNA: TGTGCCAGCAGTATGGACAGGTTCAATCAGCCCCAGCATTTT. Amino acid sequence: CASSMDRFNQPQHF.

The chain joins TRBV5-1 to TRBJ2-3; no firm D call. Germline CDR1 is SGHRS and CDR2 is YFSETQ. The CDR3 covers 15 residues. The germline V and J ends were trimmed by 1 base and 6 bases, with 15 bases remaining between them. The DNA of the CDR3 is TGCGCCAGCAGCTTGACCTCAGACCGGGTGGATACGCAGTATTTT. Encoded protein: CASSLTSDRVDTQYF.

This clonotype was seen a few times. The chain has TRBV5-5 and TRBJ1-2; D uncertain. Germline CDR1 and CDR2: SGHKS and YYEKEE (reference sequence). This CDR3 comprises 14 residues. Between the trimmed V and J ends, which lost 1 base and 4 bases, there was a span of 11 bases. The CDR3 nucleotides read TGTGCCAGCAGCTTGTATTCAGTCATCTATGGCTACACCTTC. Encoded protein: CASSLYSVIYGYTF.

The chain links TRBV20-1 to TRBJ2-5; D call uncertain. CDR1 and CDR2 (germline): DFQATT, SNEGSKA (reference sequence). V was clipped by 6 bases and J by 3 bases, with 11 bases between them. The CDR3 is 12 residues long. CDR3 in DNA: TGCAGTGCCACGATAAGCGAAGAGACCCAGTACTTC. Its translation is CSATISEETQYF.

J is TRBJ2-2 and V is TRBV7-9; 8 nucleotides line up with TRBD1. The germline CDR1 and CDR2 sequences are SEHNR and FQNEAQ (reference sequence). This CDR3 comprises 14 residues. V gave up 7 bases and J gave up 2 bases; unmatched junction bases: 3. The CDR3 sequence: CASIDRGNTGELFF. The DNA of the CDR3 is TGTGCCAGCATCGACAGGGGAAACACCGGGGAGCTGTTTTTT.

Remarks on this clonotype: A read error may produce the germline difference seen at one junction end. The chain has TRBV10-1 and TRBJ2-1; D might be TRBD2 (6 bases). Germline V gene sequence: CDR1 WNHNN, CDR2 SYGVQD (reference sequence). This CDR3 is built from 14 residues. The CDR3 is CASSALAPYNEQLF. The DNA of the CDR3 is TGCGCCAGCAGTGCTCTAGCGCCCTACAATGAGCAGCTCTTC.

There are many counts of this clonotype. J is TRBJ2-5 and V is TRBV20-1, with 12 bases identical to TRBD1. This CDR3 comprises 15 residues. CDR1 is DFQATT and CDR2 is SNEGSKA in the germline V gene (reference sequence). With V trimmed by 5 bases and J by 6 bases, 10 bases remained unmatched. CDR3 nucleotides: TGCAGTGCTTACCCGGGGACAGGGGGCTGGAAGACCCAGTACTTC. Its translation: CSAYPGTGGWKTQYF.

This chain joins TRBV12-3 or TRBV12-4 and TRBJ1-6; 7 bases align to TRBD1. The CDR3 has 14 residues. V was clipped by 7 bases and J by 7 bases; unmatched bases: 7. CDR3 amino acids: CASTLGTVNSPLHF. The CDR3 nucleotides are TGTGCCAGCACCTTGGGGACAGTAAATTCACCCCTCCACTTT.